The 10 T cell receptor delta chains reported below all come from one sample, sequenced in a study of γδ T cells in repeated Plasmodium falciparum infection. Gammadelta T cells were flow-sorted from PBMC into Vgamma9/Vdelta2+ and Vdelta2-negative populations for bulk analysis. TCRdb made new clone calls on the multiplex PCR reads using CATT. Of more than 70,000 delta-chain clones listed, roughly 0.9% were seen once; the top ten hold 9.5% to 10%. The sample comprised gamma-delta T cells from blood. These TCRs come from a pool of human donors (malaria-infected and uninfected, not separated).

With respect to this clone: A far more abundant clone sits one base away, making this likely a read error. The same CDR3 arises from other DNA sequences in this sample as well. This sequence joins TRDV1 and TRDJ2; the D gene is possibly TRDD3 (6 bases). TCRdb leaves out the J gene; it was filled in here by matching the DNA to germline. The CDR3 consists of 13 residues. Germline V CDR1 and CDR2: TSWWSYY, QGS. In DNA form, the CDR3 reads TGTGCCCTTTGGGGGGGACTGACAGCACAACTCTTCTTT. Residues: CALWGGLTAQLFF.

Turning to this clone: The TCRdb protein, from a much larger clone, departs from this DNA's translation at residues 4 and 11, likely by read error; the protein shown derives from the DNA. The chain joins TRDV1 to TRDJ1; D ambiguous. Germline V gene sequence: CDR1 TSWWSYY, CDR2 QGS. The CDR3 has 18 residues. The CDR3 loop is CALRDQRLSDGNTDKLIF. CDR3 coding DNA: TGTGCTCTTAGGGACCAAAGACTTTCTGACGGTAACACCGATAAACTCATCTTT.

This clone was found many times. The V call is TRDV1, the J call TRDJ1; TRDD2 might be the D (7 bases). CDR3 length equals 18 residues. Germline assignment: CDR1 TSWWSYY and CDR2 QGS. Trimming left V 3 bases short and J 1 base short, with 21 bases between. The CDR3 reads CALGDPFLRRGTTDKLIF. CDR3 nucleotide sequence: TGTGCTCTTGGGGACCCATTCCTACGTCGGGGGACCACCGATAAACTCATCTTT.

Concerning this clone: TCRdb records a much larger clone's protein for this DNA, with a difference at residue 15 that likely arises from a read error; the protein given is the translation of the DNA. The chain carries TRDV1 and TRDJ1, with 12 bases fitting TRDD3. This CDR3 region has 23 residues. Germline V gene data show CDR1 as TSWWSYY and CDR2 as QGS. With V trimmed by 0 bases and J by 0 bases, 20 bases remained unmatched. CDR3 protein: CALGELWPDWGIQVCTYTDKLIF. CDR3 bases: TGTGCTCTTGGGGAACTTTGGCCCGACTGGGGGATACAGGTCTGCACTTACACCGATAAACTCATCTTT.

About this clone: TCRdb lists the protein of a much larger clone for this DNA, which differs at residue 16, so this is likely a read error; the protein given here is translated from the DNA itself. This chain joins TRDV1 and TRDJ1; 8 nucleotides align to TRDD2. No J gene is reported in TCRdb; it was inferred here by comparing the DNA with germline. In germline, CDR1 is TSWWSYY, CDR2 QGS. The CDR3 spans 22 residues. V shed 3 bases and J 0 bases; nucleotides not matched to a gene: 24. CDR3 sequence reads: CALGDNRSLFLRLGSHTDKLIF. The CDR3 DNA sequence: TGTGCTCTTGGGGATAATCGCTCCCTCTTCCTACGACTTGGTTCCCACACCGATAAACTCATCTTT.

This clone was observed a few times. The protein that TCRdb holds for this DNA derives from a much larger clone and differs from the translated DNA at residue 10, which likely indicates a read error; the protein shown here is translated from the DNA. The chain has TRDV1 and TRDJ1; 7 bases are shared with TRDD3. Germline lookup yields CDR1 TSWWSYY and CDR2 QGS. This CDR3 region has 16 residues. Losses at the gene ends were 1 base for V and 0 bases for J; bases not matched to a gene: 5. Written as DNA, the CDR3 is TGTGCTCTTGGGGAACGGCAACTGGGGTACACCGATAAACTCATCTTT. Protein: CALGERQLGYTDKLIF.

Only a few counts were recorded for this clone. This sequence is one base from a far larger clone and is likely a read error. Other DNA sequences of this sample code for an identical CDR3. This chain links TRDV2 with TRDJ1; 11 nucleotides agree with TRDD3. TCRdb leaves out the J gene; it was filled in here by matching the DNA to germline. Germline V lookup: CDR1 GEAIGNYY, CDR2 EKD. CDR3 length: 20 residues. The CDR3 is CACDKVSVLGDSPYTDKLIF. The CDR3 DNA sequence: TGTGCCTGCGACAAGGTCTCGGTACTGGGGGATAGCCCGTACACCGATAAACTCATCTTT.

This clone was seen repeatedly, ten times or more. V is TRDV2 and J is TRDJ3; 10 bases are a match to TRDD3. The J gene was missing in TCRdb and was found by matching the end of the DNA to germline. Germline V gene data show CDR1 as GEAIGNYY and CDR2 as EKD. The CDR3 covers 20 residues. V was pared by 0 bases and J by 1 base, with 8 bases of the junction left unmatched. The CDR3 nucleotides read TGTGCCTGTGACACCGGAGGACTGGGGGATTCTTCCTGGGACACCCGACAGATGTTTTTC. Residues: CACDTGGLGDSSWDTRQMFF.

On this clone: The protein that TCRdb holds for this DNA derives from a much larger clone and differs from the translated DNA at residue 6, which likely indicates a read error; the protein shown here is translated from the DNA. The CDR3 region has the DNA TGTGCTCTTGGGGATGGGTCACTTACGGGGGATACGCGTAGCACCGATAAACTCATCTTT. It specifies CALGDGSLTGDTRSTDKLIF. The J gene is TRDJ1, the V gene TRDV1; TRDD3 matches at 10 bases. The germline gives CDR1 TSWWSYY, CDR2 QGS. V trimming: 3 bases; J trimming: 1 base; junction bases outside the gene matches: 17. The CDR3 runs to 20 residues.

This clone was counted a few times. The protein in TCRdb stems from a much larger clone and differs at residue 18 from this DNA's translation, likely a read error; here the protein is translated from the DNA. The chain joins TRDV2 to TRDJ3, with 13 bases identical to TRDD3. TCRdb gives no J gene; it was assigned here by matching the DNA to germline. Germline V gene lookup returns CDR1 GEAIGNYY and CDR2 EKD. This CDR3 spans 21 amino acids. This chain's CDR3 is CACDPILGDTGASWDTRRMFF. The CDR3 nucleotides read TGTGCCTGTGACCCAATACTGGGGGATACGGGAGCGTCCTGGGACACCCGACGGATGTTTTTC.